This T cell receptor beta chain was sequenced during a study of blood T cells in healthy people across ages. Findings and limits, study-wide: Age brought a roughly linear fall in TCR beta diversity measured per million T cells. Donor CMV status was unknown, possibly confounding expanded clonotype changes.

This clonotype was counted between two and nine times. What it binds is unknown. The germline V gene has CDR1 MNHEY and CDR2 SMNVEV (reference sequence). CDR3 length equals 16 residues. Germline trimming cut 2 bases from V and 4 bases from J; bases unmatched to any gene: 5. The authors ran a second PCR of about 6 to 12 cycles using a sample-barcoded 5' primer and a J-beta primer mix. A template-switch adaptor containing 12 random nucleotides labeled each cDNA molecule. TCRdb reprocessed the 5' RACE reads via MiXCR and lists one record per CDR3 protein. The table records 550,000 to 700,000 distinct CDR3 sequences, about 26% of them present only once.

The sequencing sample was made of blood. The chain couples TRBV27 to TRBJ2-1, with 10 positions matching TRBD1. This TCR came from a woman in her seventies in good health. CDR3 protein: CASSLRGQGPYNEQFF. CDR3 DNA: TGTGCCAGCAGTTTAAGGGGACAGGGGCCATACAATGAGCAGTTCTTC.